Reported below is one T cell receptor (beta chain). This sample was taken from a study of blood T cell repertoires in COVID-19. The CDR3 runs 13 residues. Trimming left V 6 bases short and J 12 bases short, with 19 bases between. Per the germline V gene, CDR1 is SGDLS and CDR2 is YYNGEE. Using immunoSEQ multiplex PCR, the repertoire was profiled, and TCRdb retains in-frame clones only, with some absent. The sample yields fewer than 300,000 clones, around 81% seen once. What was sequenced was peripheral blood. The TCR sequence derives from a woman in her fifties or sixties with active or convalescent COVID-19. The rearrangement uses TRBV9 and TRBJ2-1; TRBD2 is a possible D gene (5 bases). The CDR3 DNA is TGTGCCAGCACGGACGGGCCTGGGAGAAGGCAGTTCTTC. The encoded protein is CASTDGPGRRQFF.